This TCR beta chain was captured by sequencing in a study of regulatory and conventional T cells in RAG deficiency. The length of the CDR3 is 15 residues. The V segment lost 4 bases and the J segment 9 bases; nucleotides outside the gene matches: 5. Germline V gene data show CDR1 as SGHRS and CDR2 as YFSETQ. Some clones are missing from TCRdb's copy, which holds only in-frame ones; the method was immunoSEQ multiplex PCR. The sample holds more than 40,000 clones, approximately 90% seen once. Genomic DNA came from blood conventional CD4+ T cells gated CD25-low CD127-high. A further study also used this sample, focusing on regulatory T cells. That paper notes: The primer mix had 52 TRBV and 13 TRBJ primers.

Sample: CD4+ effector T cells sorted from blood. This receptor was obtained from a human donor in good health. The V and J genes are TRBV5-1 and TRBJ2-1, with 15 positions matching TRBD2. The CDR3, as DNA: TGCGCCAGCAGCGGGGAGGGACTAGCGGGGGGTGAGCAGTTCTTC. Protein product: CASSGEGLAGGEQFF.